Listed here is a single T cell receptor (beta chain). This clone occurred once. Its target antigen remains unknown. Within one base of it there is no much larger clone, and no base qualities were kept. The immunoSEQ Assay was the method used to sequence TCRbeta CDR3 regions. After extraction, genomic DNA underwent amplification by bias-controlled multiplex PCR, followed by high-throughput sequencing. The paper's data handling went like this. To quantify the absolute abundance of every unique TCRbeta CDR3 region, sequences were collapsed and filtered. T cell fraction was estimated by normalizing TCRbeta template counts to usable DNA, with usable DNA measured through amplification of reference genes found in all nucleated cells. Repertoire TCRs were annotated as SARS-CoV-2-specific when V gene, CDR3 amino acid sequence and J gene were exactly matched to a known reactive TCR set. The reference SARS-CoV-2 TCR set was derived from MIRA and filtered for enrichment in COVID-19-positive ImmuneCODE repertoires, a step that removed public or cross-reactive TCRs. Using the MIRA antigens, annotated TCRs were further analysed by specific ORF or by position within an ORF. Depth was the summed frequency of annotated unique rearrangements, while breadth was defined as annotated unique rearrangements over total unique productive rearrangements. Two-sided Wilcoxon rank-sum tests were applied when comparing TCR breadth between groups. The table comes from immuneACCESS by way of TCRdb, which keeps in-frame sequences with V and J called. Part of the clones is missing from these tables; in studies checked, under half for an unresolved V gene and the rest for unknown reasons. V and J calls plus clone size are reproduced from that table; the DNA served to infer D and trimming. The sample table lists around 340,000 clones, around 88% of them with a count of one. Together, the top ten hold approximately 5% of the sample.

The intended sense of this specimen's treatment or condition label: 15 to 20 received Ad26.COV2.S at low or high dose, single or two shots; several received placebo; per-sample allocation not given. For vaccine and placebo recipients, repertoires were sequenced using samples collected on day 63 after the first injection. Between 29 July and 7 August 2020, Cohort 1b enrolled fewer than 30 adults aged 18-55 years at one site in Boston, USA. Ad26.COV2.S was a replication-incompetent adenovirus type 26 vector that expressed a prefusion-stabilized SARS-CoV-2 spike protein derived from the original Wuhan strain. The data stem from a study of Ad26.COV2.S vaccination and SARS-CoV-2 variants (dated by TCRdb to 2020 to 2023). Study-wide context: Donors in the vaccine arm were drawn from COV1001, a multicentre, randomized, double-blind, placebo-controlled phase I-IIa trial testing Ad26.COV2.S in healthy adults. Ad26.COV2.S was administered intramuscularly at 5 x 10^10 or 1 x 10^11 viral particles, either as a single shot or as two shots given 56 days apart. Sequencing of the TCRbeta repertoire served to evaluate the specificity and breadth of SARS-CoV-2-reactive T cell receptors following Ad26.COV2.S vaccination. A total of 32 samples were included in the TCR-sequenced set, comprising around 20 Ad26.COV2.S vaccine recipients, 5 placebo recipients and 8 SARS-CoV-2 convalescent individuals. Trial participants were randomized into five groups of five, in which low-dose or high-dose Ad26.COV2.S was given once or twice, or placebo was given on both occasions. Investigators remained blinded to trial group allocation during experiments and outcome assessment. On the study overall, not on this receptor specifically: Comparable non-spike TCR breadth was observed between vaccine and placebo recipients, consistent with only spike being contained in the vaccine. Compared with placebo recipients, Ad26.COV2.S recipients showed higher spike-specific TCR breadth (P = 0.0014). Comparing responses between vaccine doses or regimens was not something the study was powered to do. Substantial breadth of spike-specific CD8+ and CD4+ T cell responses was reported after vaccination. The authors noted that the TCR breadth and depth analyses may have underestimated total T cell responses.

The CDR3 goes from the cysteine to the phenylalanine over 16 residues. Only the CDR3 region is kept as DNA, spanning 48 bases read in frame from base 1. CDR1 and CDR2 are read off the germline V gene as MDHEN and SYDVKM. A distance of 16 bases separates the germline ends of V and J, which lose 5 bases and 5 bases respectively. The V gene is TRBV28 and the J gene is TRBJ1-6; the D gene is not confidently resolved. This specimen was peripheral blood, taken in a trial of Ad26.COV2.S vaccine versus placebo. This receptor was taken from a person between 18 and 65 years old who received the Ad26.COV2.S COVID-19 vaccine or a placebo. Here the CDR3 is given as CASSRGAKKHNSPLHF. The nucleotides are TGTGCCAGCAGTCGGGGAGCCAAAAAACATAATTCACCCCTCCACTTT. Reference TRBV28 and TRBJ1-6 proteins supply the regions before and after the CDR3; the full variable domain is: DVKVTQSSRYLVKRTGEKVFLECVQDMDHENMFWYRQDPGLGLRLIYFSYDVKMKEKGDIPEGYSVSREKKERFSLILESASTNQTSMYLCASSRGAKKHNSPLHFGNGTRLTVT.